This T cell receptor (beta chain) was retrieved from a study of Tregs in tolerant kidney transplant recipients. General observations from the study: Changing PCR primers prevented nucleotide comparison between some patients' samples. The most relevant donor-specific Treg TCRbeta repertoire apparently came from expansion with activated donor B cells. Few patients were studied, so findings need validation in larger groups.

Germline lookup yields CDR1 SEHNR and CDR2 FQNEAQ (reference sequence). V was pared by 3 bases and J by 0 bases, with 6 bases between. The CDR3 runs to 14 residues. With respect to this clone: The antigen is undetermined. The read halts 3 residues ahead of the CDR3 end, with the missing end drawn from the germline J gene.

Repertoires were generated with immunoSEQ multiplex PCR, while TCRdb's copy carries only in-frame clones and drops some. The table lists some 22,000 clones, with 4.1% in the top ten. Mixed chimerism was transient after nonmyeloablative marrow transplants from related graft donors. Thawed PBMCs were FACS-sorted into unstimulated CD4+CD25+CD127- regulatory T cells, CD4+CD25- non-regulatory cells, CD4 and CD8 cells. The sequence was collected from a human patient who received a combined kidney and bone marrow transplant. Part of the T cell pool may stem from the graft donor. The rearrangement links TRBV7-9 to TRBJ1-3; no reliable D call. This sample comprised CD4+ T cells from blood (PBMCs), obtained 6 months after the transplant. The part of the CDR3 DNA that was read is TGTGCCAGCAGCTTTTTGGCCTCTGGAAACACC. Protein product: CASSFLASGNT. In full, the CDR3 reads CASSFLASGNTIYF.